This TCR beta chain was profiled in a study of neurological immune-mediated disorders (dated by TCRdb to between 2018 and 2021). For context, the study as a whole: Among the approximately 35 multiple sclerosis patients, relapsing-remitting MS accounted for around 30 and secondary progressive MS accounted for 3. Peripheral blood TCR-beta repertoires from patients with HTLV-I-associated myelopathy (HAM/TSP), patients with multiple sclerosis, and healthy controls were compared in the study using UMI-based sequencing. Alongside PBMC samples, the set of fewer than 110 TCR-beta libraries contained longitudinal samples, technical triplicates, and paired CD4+ and CD8+ T-cell subsets that had been sorted. The cohort comprised 68 subjects: around 15 HAM/TSP patients, around 34 multiple sclerosis patients and approximately 20 healthy controls. Study-level results and caveats: In a phylogenetic analysis, the repertoires of 18 out of 34 MS patients fell into a single cluster of related CDR3 sequences, pointing to a possible signature at the repertoire level. The highest TCR clonal expansion was observed in HAM/TSP patients, whereas the lowest was observed in MS patients, even when compared with healthy controls. The MS cluster was not associated with any clinical or MRI features, and the authors stated that larger cohorts are needed. No identical CDR3 amino acid sequences were shared among expanded clones across subjects, suggesting private TCR-beta repertoires in all groups.

This clonotype was picked up many times. Its binding antigen is unknown. No much larger clone is present one base from it, and per-base qualities are unavailable. Libraries from unsorted PBMCs were made from 2 million PBMCs kept in RNAlater at -80 degrees C until RNA extraction. Multiple sclerosis patients were enrolled in a US clinical protocol under which disease progression was evaluated by magnetic resonance imaging. PBMCs were separated from peripheral blood using Ficoll-Hypaque density gradient centrifugation and then cryopreserved in liquid nitrogen. To synthesize cDNA, template-switch 5'RACE was performed with a primer carrying a 10-nucleotide random unique molecular identifier so that each TCR transcript was tagged. Each sequencing run produced over 160 million TCR-beta sequences covering 15-18 subjects. The RNeasy kit was used to extract total RNA. The KAPA Real-time Library Amplification kit was used to amplify TCR-beta VDJ regions with primers targeting the TCR constant region and the 5'RACE anchor. Sample indexes and Illumina adaptors were added in a first PCR, and a second PCR then increased library yield. The roughly 650 bp TCR product was size-selected on a 2% E-gel SizeSelection system after Ampure bead purification. Before pooling, library quality was assessed on a Bioanalyzer, concentration was determined with Qubit, and library quantification was performed with the Kapa Library Quantification kit. Paired-end 2 x 150 bp sequencing of the libraries was performed on an Illumina HiSeq 2500. To increase sequence diversity, roughly 24-30% phiX was spiked into each library pool. The authors' analysis ran thus. The quality-filtered reads were processed with the UMI-based MiGEC pipeline, whose error correction step removed more than 80% of the raw TCR sequences. IMGT germline references were used for aligning VDJ genes, and each clonotype was defined as a unique CDR3 amino acid sequence together with its V-J genes. VDJtools evaluated clonal expansion, Shannon diversity and CDR3 relatedness (CalcPairwiseDistances, ClusterSamples); CLCbio workbench built phylogenetic trees. A clone was classed as expanded if it had 8 or more unique UMIs, a cutoff based on coefficient-of-variation modelling across technical triplicates. TCRdb cleaned the public reads at Q25 with fastp, built clones with MiXCR and kept in-frame beta chains. Rows with a matching CDR3 protein are joined into one entry that keeps the most common DNA and genes. These V and J calls rely on TCRdb rather than the paper's analysis. The sample records 90,000 to 150,000 distinct CDR3 sequences, more than 2.5% of which are singletons. 1.3% of the sample rests with the top ten.

V lost 5 bases and J lost 0 bases; the stretch between them is 13 bases long. CDR3 length: 14 amino acids, cysteine to phenylalanine. This entry keeps only the CDR3 DNA: 42 bases, framed from base 1. The CDR1 and CDR2 encoded by the germline V gene (reference sequence) are DFQATT and SNEGSKA. The TCR was taken from a woman under 40 with multiple sclerosis. The sequencing input was PBMCs. The chain is made from TRBV20-1 and TRBJ1-2, and the D gene may be TRBD1, 5 bases matching. The DNA sequence is as follows: TGCAGTGCTTATGACAGCTCCACTAACTATGGCTACACCTTC. It specifies CSAYDSSTNYGYTF.